This T cell receptor beta chain came from a study of CD8+ T cells in alopecia areata. Sequencing relied on a cDNA template that was reverse transcribed from extracted RNA. Sequencing was performed with immunoSEQ multiplex PCR; in TCRdb, only in-frame clones are kept and a portion is missing. The table shows fewer than 110,000 clones, with approximately 52% occurring only once. The study, taken as a whole, reports: Scalp specimens additionally yield sequences from normal skin's resident alphabeta T cells. Patients shared TCRs less clearly than mice did, possibly owing to HLA. Elevated clonality characterized lesional scalp relative to normal scalp, particularly in alopecia totalis/universalis.

Trimming removed 0 bases at V and 4 bases at J, with 7 bases between. The CDR3 extends over 12 amino acids. The germline V gene encodes CDR1 GTSNPN and CDR2 SVGIG (reference sequence). Concerning this clone itself: Its target is unknown.

Both CD4+ and CD8+ T cells were separated by sorting PBMCs. The TCR comes from a human donor in good health. The gene calls are TRBV30 and TRBJ2-7, with D hard to call. Sample: CD4+ T cells sorted from blood. The CDR3 region has the DNA TGTGCCTGGAGTGTGGAAGGTTACGAGCAGTACTTC. Amino acid sequence: CAWSVEGYEQYF.